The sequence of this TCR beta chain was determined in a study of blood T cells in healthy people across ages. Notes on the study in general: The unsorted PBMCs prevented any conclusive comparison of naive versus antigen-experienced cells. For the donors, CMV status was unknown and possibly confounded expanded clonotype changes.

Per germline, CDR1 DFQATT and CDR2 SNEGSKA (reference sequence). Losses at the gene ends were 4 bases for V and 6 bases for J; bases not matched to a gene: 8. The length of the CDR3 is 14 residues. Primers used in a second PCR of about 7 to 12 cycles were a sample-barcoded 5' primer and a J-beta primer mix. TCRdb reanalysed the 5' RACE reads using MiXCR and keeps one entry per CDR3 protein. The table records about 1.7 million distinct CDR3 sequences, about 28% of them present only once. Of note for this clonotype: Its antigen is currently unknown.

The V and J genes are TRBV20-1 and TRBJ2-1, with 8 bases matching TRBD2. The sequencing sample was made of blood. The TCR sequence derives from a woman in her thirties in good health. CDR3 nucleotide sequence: TGCAGTGCTACCGAGAGCGGGAGCATCAATGAGCAGTTCTTC. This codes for CSATESGSINEQFF.